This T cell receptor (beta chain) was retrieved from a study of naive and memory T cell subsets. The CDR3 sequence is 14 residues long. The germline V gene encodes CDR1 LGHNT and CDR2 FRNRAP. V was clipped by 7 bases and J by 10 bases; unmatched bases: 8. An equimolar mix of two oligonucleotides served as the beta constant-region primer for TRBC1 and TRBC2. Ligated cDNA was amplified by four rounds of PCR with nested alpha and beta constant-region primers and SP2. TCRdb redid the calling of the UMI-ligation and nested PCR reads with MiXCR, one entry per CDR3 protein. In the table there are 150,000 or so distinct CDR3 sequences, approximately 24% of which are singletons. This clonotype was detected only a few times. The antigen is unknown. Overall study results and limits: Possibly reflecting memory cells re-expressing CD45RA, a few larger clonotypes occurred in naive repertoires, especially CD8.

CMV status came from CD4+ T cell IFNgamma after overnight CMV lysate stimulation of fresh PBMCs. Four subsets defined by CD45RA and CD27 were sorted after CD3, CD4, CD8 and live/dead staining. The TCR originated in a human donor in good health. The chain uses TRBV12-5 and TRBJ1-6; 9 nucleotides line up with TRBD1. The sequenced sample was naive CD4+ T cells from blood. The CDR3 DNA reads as TGTGCTAGTGCCTCCGGGACAGGGAGCTCACCCCTCCACTTT. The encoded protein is CASASGTGSSPLHF.